Sequencing of this TCR beta chain was carried out in a study of cytomegalovirus exposure and HLA in healthy donors. Study conclusions and caveats: Cytomegalovirus status was reportedly diagnosed by the classifier with high sensitivity and specificity. Cytomegalovirus association was listed for approximately 150 TCR beta chains.

This CDR3 is built from 17 residues. From germline, CDR1 is SEHNR and CDR2 FQNEAQ (reference sequence). The V gene end was trimmed by 4 bases and the J gene end by 2 bases; junction bases not matched to a gene: 14. Vbeta (60) and Jbeta (13) primers were used in the PCR. In the source study's methods: A follow-up analysis tallied 70 million to 80 million unique TCR beta chains, approximately 11 million shared. Only in-frame clones appear in the TCRdb table, and some are missing; sequencing was by immunoSEQ multiplex PCR. That table supplies the V and J calls and clone size; D and trimming were determined from the DNA. The repertoire holds 150,000 to 200,000 clones, with roughly 70% as singletons. Likely unrecorded immune exposures existed in these nominally healthy donors. Regarding this clone: Antigen specificity is unknown.

The V call is TRBV7-9, the J call TRBJ2-7, with 7 bases identical to TRBD2. The TCR was taken from a woman aged 25 to 45 in good health and CMV-seronegative. Sequenced sample: PBMCs. CDR3 loop: CASSYYGWGEGTYEQYF. CDR3 bases: TGTGCCAGCAGCTACTACGGCTGGGGGGAGGGAACCTACGAGCAGTACTTC.